This TCR beta chain originates from a study of glioma-infiltrating T cells. This clonotype has ten or more counts. As yet, its antigen is unknown. Amplification of TCR alpha and beta CDR3 regions from RNA used iRepertoire nested multiplex PCR. TCRdb re-called the multiplex PCR reads through MiXCR, storing one row per CDR3 protein. The data show a few hundred thousand distinct CDR3 sequences, with about 40% seen just once and about 12% held by the top ten. Whole-study results and caveats: Tissue and blood shared very few CDR3 sequences.

This CDR3 contains 16 residues. CDR1 is MNHNS, CDR2 SASEGT, per germline. V lost 7 bases and J 2 bases, leaving 21 bases between the germline ends. The sample consisted of glioma tissue, nonneoplastic brain tissue, or PBMCs (not recorded which). This chain uses TRBV6-1 with TRBJ2-7; perhaps TRBD2 as D (5 bases). This TCR was recovered from a human donor with low-grade glioma or glioblastoma, undergoing nonglioma brain surgery, or in good health (not recorded which). CDR3 sequence: CASTKTIGGRTYEQYF. DNA for the CDR3: TGTGCCAGCACCAAGACTATTGGAGGACGAACCTACGAGCAGTACTTC.